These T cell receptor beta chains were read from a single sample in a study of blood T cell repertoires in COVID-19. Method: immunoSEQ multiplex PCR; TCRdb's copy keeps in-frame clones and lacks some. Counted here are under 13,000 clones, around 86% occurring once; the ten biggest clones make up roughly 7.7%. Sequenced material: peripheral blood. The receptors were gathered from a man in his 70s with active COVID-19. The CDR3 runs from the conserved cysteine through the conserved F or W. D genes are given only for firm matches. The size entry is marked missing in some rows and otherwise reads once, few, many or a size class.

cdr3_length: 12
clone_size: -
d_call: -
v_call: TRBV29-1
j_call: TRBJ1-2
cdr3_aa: CSVVPGNYGYTF
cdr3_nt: TGCAGCGTTGTACCGGGAAACTATGGCTACACCTTC

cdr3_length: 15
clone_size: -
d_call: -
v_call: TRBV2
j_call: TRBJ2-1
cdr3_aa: CASRGGVGYGNEQFF
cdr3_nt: TGTGCCAGCAGGGGGGGTGTTGGCTACGGGAATGAGCAGTTCTTC

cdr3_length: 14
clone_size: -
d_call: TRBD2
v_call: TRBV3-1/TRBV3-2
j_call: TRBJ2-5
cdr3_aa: CASSPRGVQETQYF
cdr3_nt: TGTGCCAGCAGCCCCCGGGGGGTACAAGAGACCCAGTACTTC

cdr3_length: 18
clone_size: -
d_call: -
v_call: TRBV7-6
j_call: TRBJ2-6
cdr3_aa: CASSLETGPISGANVLTF
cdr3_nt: TGTGCCAGCAGCTTAGAAACAGGGCCGATCTCTGGGGCCAACGTCCTGACTTTC

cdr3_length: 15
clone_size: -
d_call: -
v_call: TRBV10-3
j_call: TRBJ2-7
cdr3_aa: CAISEGQGPPYEQYF
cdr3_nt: TGTGCCATCAGTGAGGGGCAGGGGCCTCCCTACGAGCAATACTTC

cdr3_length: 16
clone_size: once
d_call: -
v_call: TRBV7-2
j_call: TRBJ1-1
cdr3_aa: CASSLGATGRNTEAFF
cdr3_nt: TGTGCCAGCAGCTTAGGGGCAACAGGAAGGAACACTGAAGCTTTCTTT

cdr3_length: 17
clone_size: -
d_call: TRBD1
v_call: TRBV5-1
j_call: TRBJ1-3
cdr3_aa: CASSFRDRASSGNTIYF
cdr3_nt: TGCGCCAGCAGCTTCCGGGACAGGGCCAGCTCTGGAAACACCATATATTTT

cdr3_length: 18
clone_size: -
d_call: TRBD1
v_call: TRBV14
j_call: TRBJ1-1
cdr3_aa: CASSQENRGWIMNTEAFF
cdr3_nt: TGTGCCAGCAGCCAAGAGAACAGGGGCTGGATCATGAACACTGAAGCTTTCTTT

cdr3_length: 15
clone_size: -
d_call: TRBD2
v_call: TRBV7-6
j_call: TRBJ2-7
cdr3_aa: CASSRGGSQTYEQYF
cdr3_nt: TGTGCCAGCAGCCGGGGGGGGTCCCAGACCTACGAGCAGTACTTC

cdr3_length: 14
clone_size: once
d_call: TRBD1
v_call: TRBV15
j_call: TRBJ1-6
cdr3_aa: CATSRGQGNSPLHF
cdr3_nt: TGTGCCACCAGCAGGGGACAGGGGAATTCACCCCTCCACTTT

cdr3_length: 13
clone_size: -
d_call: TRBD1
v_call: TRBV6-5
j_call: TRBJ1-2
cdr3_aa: CASSPGTGYGYTF
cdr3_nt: TGTGCCAGCAGTCCGGGGACAGGTTATGGCTACACCTTC

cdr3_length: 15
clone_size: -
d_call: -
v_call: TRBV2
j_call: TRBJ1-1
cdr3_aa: CARRQPGKPNTEAFF
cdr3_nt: TGTGCCAGAAGGCAACCAGGGAAACCGAACACTGAAGCTTTCTTT

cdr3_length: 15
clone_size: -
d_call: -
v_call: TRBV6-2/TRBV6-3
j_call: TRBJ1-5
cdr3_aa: CASSSMRLEDQPQHF
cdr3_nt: TGTGCCAGCAGCTCAATGCGCCTGGAGGATCAGCCCCAGCATTTT

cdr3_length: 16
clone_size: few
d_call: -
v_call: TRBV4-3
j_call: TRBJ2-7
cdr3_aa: CASSHYLARSSYEQYF
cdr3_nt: TGCGCCAGCAGCCACTATCTAGCGAGGAGCTCCTACGAGCAGTACTTC

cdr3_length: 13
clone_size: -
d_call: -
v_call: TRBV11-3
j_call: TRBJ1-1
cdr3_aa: CASSLTVNTEAFF
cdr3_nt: TGTGCCAGCAGCTTGACAGTGAACACTGAAGCTTTCTTT

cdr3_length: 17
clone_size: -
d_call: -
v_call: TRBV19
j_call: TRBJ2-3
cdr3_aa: CASSPIVGSGGTDTQYF
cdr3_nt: TGTGCCAGTAGTCCCATCGTGGGGTCGGGGGGCACAGATACGCAGTATTTT

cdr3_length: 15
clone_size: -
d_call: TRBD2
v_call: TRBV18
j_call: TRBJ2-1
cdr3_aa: CASSPSGGRHNEQFF
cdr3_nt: TGTGCCAGCTCACCAAGCGGGGGGAGACACAATGAGCAGTTCTTC